The clone carrying this T cell receptor beta chain was detected only once. These data belong to a study of blood T cell repertoires in COVID-19. Clones were read by immunoSEQ multiplex PCR, and TCRdb kept only the in-frame ones, dropping some. The table lists roughly 170,000 clones, 70% to 90% of them singletons, with 0.95% to 1.5% in the top ten. CDR1 SNHLY and CDR2 FYNNEI come from the germline V gene. The V end was cut by 6 bases, the J end by 1 base, with 9 bases between. The CDR3 covers 14 residues. The sample consisted of peripheral blood. The sequence came from a man aged 55 to 69 who had recovered from COVID-19. The V and J genes are TRBV2 and TRBJ2-2; no firm D call. CDR3 region: CASSVGLNTGELFF. In DNA form, the CDR3 reads TGTGCCAGCAGCGTGGGCCTGAACACCGGGGAGCTGTTTTTT.